These T cell receptor beta chains were read from a single sample in a study of T cell responses to AZD1222 COVID-19 vaccine. Produced via immunoSEQ multiplex PCR; TCRdb's table is partial and in-frame only. The table lists approximately 220,000 clones, about 92% of them singletons, with about 1% in the top ten. Material: peripheral blood, obtained on day 0 of MenACWY control vaccination. The receptors were sampled from an adult in good health. Each CDR3 is given with its conserved first and last residue. D genes are given only for firm matches. Clone size is shown for a subset of rows, as once, few, many or a class of expanded clone.

D gene	V gene	clone size	J gene	CDR3 protein	CDR3 DNA
.	TRBV6-2/TRBV6-3	.	TRBJ1-2	CASSTLPYSYGYTF	TGTGCCAGCAGCACCCTCCCCTACAGCTATGGCTACACCTTC
.	TRBV19	.	TRBJ1-1	CASQVDHTNTEAFF	TGTGCCAGTCAGGTCGATCACACGAACACTGAAGCTTTCTTT
TRBD2	TRBV9	.	TRBJ2-2	CASSRLAGGCGTGELFF	TGTGCCAGCAGCCGACTAGCGGGGGGGTGCGGCACCGGGGAGCTGTTTTTT
.	TRBV15	.	TRBJ1-5	CATSREGVQPQHF	TGTGCCACCAGCAGAGAGGGGGTTCAGCCCCAGCATTTT
.	TRBV2	.	TRBJ1-1	CASRGVTTEAFF	TGTGCCAGCAGAGGGGTGACCACTGAAGCTTTCTTT
TRBD1	TRBV5-5	.	TRBJ1-4	CASSSGAGTAREKLFF	TGTGCCAGCAGCTCCGGGGCCGGGACAGCTCGGGAAAAACTGTTTTTT
.	TRBV20-1	.	TRBJ1-1	CSVPLRKQAFF	TGCAGTGTTCCTCTCCGGAAGCAGGCTTTCTTT
.	TRBV7-2	.	TRBJ1-4	CASSFTNEKLFF	TGTGCCAGCAGCTTCACTAATGAAAAACTGTTTTTT
TRBD1	TRBV5-8	.	TRBJ2-3	CASSPFGQVADTQYF	TGTGCCAGCAGCCCTTTCGGACAGGTGGCAGATACGCAGTATTTT
.	TRBV20-1	.	TRBJ1-1	CSASNGNTEAFF	TGCAGTGCTAGTAACGGGAACACTGAAGCTTTCTTT
.	TRBV7-2	once	TRBJ2-7	CASSLDRSSYEQYF	TGTGCCAGCAGCTTAGACAGGAGCTCCTACGAGCAGTACTTC
.	TRBV27	.	TRBJ2-2	CASSLTSGAGELFF	TGTGCCAGCAGTTTAACCTCTGGCGCCGGGGAGCTGTTTTTT
.	TRBV5-1	.	TRBJ2-3	CASSWRGADTDTQYF	TGCGCCAGCAGCTGGAGAGGGGCCGACACAGATACGCAGTATTTT
TRBD1	TRBV15	few	TRBJ2-1	CATSSTGGSYNEQFF	TGTGCCACCAGTTCGACAGGGGGGTCCTACAATGAGCAGTTCTTC
.	TRBV6-5	.	TRBJ1-6	CASSSRGSYNSPLHF	TGTGCCAGCAGTTCCCGCGGCTCCTATAATTCACCCCTCCACTTT
.	TRBV7-9	.	TRBJ2-7	CASSQPGPSEQYF	TGTGCCAGCAGCCAACCGGGACCCAGCGAGCAGTACTTC
.	TRBV7-2	.	TRBJ1-1	CASSPRAGNTEAFF	TGTGCCAGCAGCCCTCGGGCGGGGAACACTGAAGCTTTCTTT